The clone carrying this T cell receptor (beta chain) was counted once. The data were obtained in a study of blood T cell repertoires in COVID-19. Germline CDR1 is SGHRS and CDR2 is YFSETQ. The J segment lost 5 bases and the V segment lost 0 bases, leaving 15 bases of the junction unmatched. CDR3 length: 18 residues. Original handling: Scientists estimated how many nucleated cells there were by amplifying reference gene primers. The table came from immunoSEQ multiplex PCR; TCRdb's copy has only in-frame clones and leaves some out. That table gives V, J and clone size, and the DNA gave D and trimming. The sample yields some 130,000 clones, 90% seen once.

The receptor was derived from a man in his forties or fifties with active COVID-19. Material: peripheral blood. The chain uses TRBV5-1 and TRBJ2-5, with 8 positions matching TRBD1. The CDR3 protein is CASSLASGQGAKWETQYF. In DNA, the CDR3 is TGCGCCAGCAGCTTGGCCTCGGGCCAGGGGGCGAAGTGGGAGACCCAGTACTTC.